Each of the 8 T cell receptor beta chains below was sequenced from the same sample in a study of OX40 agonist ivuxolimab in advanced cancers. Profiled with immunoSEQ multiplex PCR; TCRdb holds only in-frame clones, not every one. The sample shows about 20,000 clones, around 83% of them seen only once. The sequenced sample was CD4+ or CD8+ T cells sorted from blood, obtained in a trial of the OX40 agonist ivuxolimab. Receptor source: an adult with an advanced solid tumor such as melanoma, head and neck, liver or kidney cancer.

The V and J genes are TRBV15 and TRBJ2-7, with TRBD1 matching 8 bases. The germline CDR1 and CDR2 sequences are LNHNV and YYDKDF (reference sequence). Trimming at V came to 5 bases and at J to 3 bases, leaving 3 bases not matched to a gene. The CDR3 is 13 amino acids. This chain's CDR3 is CATSEDRVYEQYF. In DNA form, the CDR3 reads TGTGCCACCAGCGAGGACAGGGTCTACGAGCAGTACTTC.

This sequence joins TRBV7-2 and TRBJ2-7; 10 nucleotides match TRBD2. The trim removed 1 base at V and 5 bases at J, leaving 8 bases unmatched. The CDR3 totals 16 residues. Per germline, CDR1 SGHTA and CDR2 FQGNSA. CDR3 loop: CASSLGGGLAAHEQYF. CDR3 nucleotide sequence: TGTGCCAGCAGCTTAGGTGGCGGACTAGCGGCCCACGAGCAGTACTTC.

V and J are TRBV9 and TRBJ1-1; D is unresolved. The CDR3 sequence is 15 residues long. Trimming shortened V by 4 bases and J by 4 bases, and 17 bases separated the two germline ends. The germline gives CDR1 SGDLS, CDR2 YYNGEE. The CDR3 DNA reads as TGTGCCAGCAGCCCTTCAGGTCTGGTGAGCACTGAAGCTTTCTTT. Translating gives CASSPSGLVSTEAFF.

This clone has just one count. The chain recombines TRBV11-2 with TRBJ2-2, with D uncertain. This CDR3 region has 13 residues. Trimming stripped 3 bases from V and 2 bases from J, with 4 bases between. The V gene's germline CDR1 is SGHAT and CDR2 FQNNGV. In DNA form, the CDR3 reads TGTGCCAGCAGCTTCTCCAACACCGGGGAGCTGTTTTTT. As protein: CASSFSNTGELFF. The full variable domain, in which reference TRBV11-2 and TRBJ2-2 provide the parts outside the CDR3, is EAGVAQSPRYKIIEKRQSVAFWCNPISGHATLYWYQQILGQGPKLLIQFQNNGVVDDSQLPKDRFSAERLKGVDSTLKIQPAKLEDSAVYLCASSFSNTGELFFGEGSRLTVL.

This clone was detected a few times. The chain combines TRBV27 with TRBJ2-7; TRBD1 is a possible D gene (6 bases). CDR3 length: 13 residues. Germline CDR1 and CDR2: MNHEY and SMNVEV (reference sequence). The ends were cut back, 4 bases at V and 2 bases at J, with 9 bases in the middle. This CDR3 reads CASSSGATYEQYF. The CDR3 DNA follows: TGTGCCAGCAGTTCAGGGGCGACCTACGAGCAGTACTTC.

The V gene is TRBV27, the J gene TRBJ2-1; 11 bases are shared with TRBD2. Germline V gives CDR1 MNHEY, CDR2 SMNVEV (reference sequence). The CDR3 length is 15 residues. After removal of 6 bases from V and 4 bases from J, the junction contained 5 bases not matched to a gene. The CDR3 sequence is CASSTGLAAYNEQFF. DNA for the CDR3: TGTGCCAGCAGCACGGGACTAGCGGCGTACAATGAGCAGTTCTTC.

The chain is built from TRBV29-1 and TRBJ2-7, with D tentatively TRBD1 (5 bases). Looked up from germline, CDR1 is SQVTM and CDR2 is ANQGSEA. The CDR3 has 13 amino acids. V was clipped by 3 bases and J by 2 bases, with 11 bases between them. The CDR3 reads CSVEDTDTYEQYF. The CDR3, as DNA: TGCAGCGTTGAGGACACGGATACCTACGAGCAGTACTTC.

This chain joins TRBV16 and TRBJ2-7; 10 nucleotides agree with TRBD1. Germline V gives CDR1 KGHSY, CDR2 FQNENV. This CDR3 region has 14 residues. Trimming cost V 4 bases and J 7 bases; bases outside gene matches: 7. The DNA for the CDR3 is TGTGCCAGCAGCCCGGACAGGGGGGGTTTGGAGCAGTACTTC. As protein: CASSPDRGGLEQYF. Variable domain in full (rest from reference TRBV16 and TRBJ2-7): GEEVAQTPKHLVRGEGQKAKLYCAPIKGHSYVFWYQQVLKNEFKFLISFQNENVFDETGMPKERFSAKCLPNSPCSLEIQATKLEDSAVYFCASSPDRGGLEQYFGPGTRLTVT.